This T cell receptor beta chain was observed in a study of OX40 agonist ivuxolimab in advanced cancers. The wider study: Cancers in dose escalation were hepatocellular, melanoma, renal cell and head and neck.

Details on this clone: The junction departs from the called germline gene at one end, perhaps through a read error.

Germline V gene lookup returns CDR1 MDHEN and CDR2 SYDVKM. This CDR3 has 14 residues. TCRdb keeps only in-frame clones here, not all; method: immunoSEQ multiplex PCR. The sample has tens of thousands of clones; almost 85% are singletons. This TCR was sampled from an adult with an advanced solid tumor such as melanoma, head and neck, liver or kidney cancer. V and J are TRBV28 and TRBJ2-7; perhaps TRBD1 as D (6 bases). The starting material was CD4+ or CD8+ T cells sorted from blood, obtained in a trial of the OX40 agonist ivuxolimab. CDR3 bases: TGTGCCAGCACCAGCTTCGGGACAAGGGTACGCCCGTGGTTC. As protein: CASTSFGTRVRPWF.